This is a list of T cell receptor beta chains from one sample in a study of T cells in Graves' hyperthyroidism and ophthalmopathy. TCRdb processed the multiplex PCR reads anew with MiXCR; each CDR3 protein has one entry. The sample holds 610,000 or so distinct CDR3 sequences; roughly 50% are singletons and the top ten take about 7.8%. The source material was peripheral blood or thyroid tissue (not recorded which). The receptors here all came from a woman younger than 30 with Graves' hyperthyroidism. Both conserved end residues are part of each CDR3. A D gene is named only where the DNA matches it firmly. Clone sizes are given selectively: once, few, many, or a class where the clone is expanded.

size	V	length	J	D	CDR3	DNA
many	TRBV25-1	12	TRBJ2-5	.	CASSARDETQYF	TGTGCCAGCAGTGCTAGAGACGAGACCCAGTACTTC
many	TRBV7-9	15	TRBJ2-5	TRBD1	CASSPRQGAQETQYF	TGTGCCAGCAGCCCAAGACAGGGGGCTCAAGAGACCCAGTACTTC
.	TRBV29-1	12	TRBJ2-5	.	CSEYGLQETQYF	TGCAGTGAATACGGATTACAAGAGACCCAGTACTTC
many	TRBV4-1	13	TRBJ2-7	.	CASSLRDRYEQYF	TGCGCCAGCAGCCTCCGGGACCGATACGAGCAGTACTTC
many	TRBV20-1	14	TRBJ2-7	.	CSARDQRSSYEQYF	TGCAGTGCTAGAGATCAGCGCAGCTCCTACGAGCAGTACTTC
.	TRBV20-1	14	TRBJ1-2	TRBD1	CSAPGQGYSHGYTF	TGCAGTGCCCCGGGACAGGGTTATTCGCATGGCTACACCTTC
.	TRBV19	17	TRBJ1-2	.	CASSSPGLTGESYGYTF	TGTGCCAGTAGTAGCCCCGGCCTAACAGGAGAGAGCTATGGCTACACCTTC
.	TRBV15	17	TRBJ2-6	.	CATSRRTESSGANVLTF	TGTGCCACCAGCAGAAGGACGGAGAGCTCTGGGGCCAACGTCCTGACTTTC
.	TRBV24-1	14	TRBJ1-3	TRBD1	CATSDRGPGNTIYF	TGTGCCACCAGTGACAGGGGGCCTGGAAACACCATATATTTT
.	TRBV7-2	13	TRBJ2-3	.	CASSFEHTDTQYF	TGTGCCAGCAGCTTTGAGCACACAGATACGCAGTATTTT
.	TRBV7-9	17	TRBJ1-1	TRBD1	CASSAHLTGQGSTEAFF	TGTGCCAGCAGCGCCCACCTGACGGGACAGGGGTCCACTGAAGCTTTCTTT
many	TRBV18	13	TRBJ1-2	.	CASSPAEGDGYTF	TGTGCCAGCTCACCAGCGGAAGGGGACGGCTACACCTTC
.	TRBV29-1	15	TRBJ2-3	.	CSVDQRLSSTDTQYF	TGCAGCGTTGACCAGAGGCTGTCTAGCACAGATACGCAGTATTTT
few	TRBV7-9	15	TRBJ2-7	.	CASSQRGTYSYEQYF	TGTGCCAGCAGCCAACGGGGGACATACTCCTACGAGCAGTACTTC
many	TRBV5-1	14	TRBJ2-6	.	CASSEGYGANVLTF	TGCGCCAGCAGCGAGGGGTACGGGGCCAACGTCCTGACTTTC
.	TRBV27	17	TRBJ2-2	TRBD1	CASSSNRGPRTVGELFF	TGTGCCAGCAGTTCTAACAGGGGGCCTCGAACGGTCGGGGAGCTGTTTTTT
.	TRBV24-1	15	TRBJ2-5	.	CATSDLTGFWETQYF	TGTGCCACCAGTGATTTGACAGGGTTTTGGGAGACCCAGTACTTC
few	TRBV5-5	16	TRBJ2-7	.	CASSLAGSPHSYEQYF	TGTGCCAGCAGCTTGGCAGGGTCCCCCCACTCCTACGAGCAGTACTTC
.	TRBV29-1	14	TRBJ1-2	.	CSLGRTEINYGYTF	TGCAGCTTAGGCCGGACAGAGATTAACTATGGCTACACCTTC
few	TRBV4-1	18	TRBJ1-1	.	CASSQEVGSLGGTTEAFF	TGCGCCAGCAGCCAAGAGGTTGGGTCGTTAGGGGGAACTACTGAAGCTTTCTTT
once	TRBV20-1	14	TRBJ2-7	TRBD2	CSARDLAGDHEQYF	TGCAGTGCTAGAGATCTGGCGGGAGACCACGAGCAGTACTTC
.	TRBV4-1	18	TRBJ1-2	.	CASSSLGITRGWGDGYTF	TGCGCCAGCAGTTCGCTAGGGATAACCCGGGGTTGGGGCGATGGCTACACCTTC
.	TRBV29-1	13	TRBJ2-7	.	CSQEGLALYEQYF	TGCAGCCAAGAGGGACTGGCCCTCTACGAGCAGTACTTC
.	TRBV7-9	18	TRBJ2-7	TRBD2	CASSQLAGGPDLTYEQYF	TGTGCCAGCAGCCAACTAGCGGGAGGGCCCGACTTAACCTACGAGCAGTACTTC
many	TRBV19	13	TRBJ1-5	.	CASSIVLSQPQHF	TGTGCCAGTAGTATAGTCCTAAGTCAGCCCCAGCATTTT
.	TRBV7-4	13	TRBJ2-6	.	CASSLRTRWTEAF	TGTGCCAGCAGCTTGCGGACACGGTGGACTGAAGCTTTC
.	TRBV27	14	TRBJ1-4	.	CASSPPGVREKLFF	TGTGCCAGCAGTCCGCCGGGGGTGAGGGAAAAACTGTTTTTT
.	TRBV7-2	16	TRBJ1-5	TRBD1	CASSLGGTGRNQPQHF	TGTGCCAGCAGCTTGGGTGGGACAGGGAGGAATCAGCCCCAGCATTTT
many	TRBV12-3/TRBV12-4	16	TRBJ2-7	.	CASSPLWTPGSYEQYF	TGTGCCAGCAGTCCTCTTTGGACACCGGGGTCCTACGAGCAGTACTTC
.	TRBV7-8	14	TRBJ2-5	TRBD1	CASSAGQGRGTQYF	TGTGCCAGCAGCGCGGGACAGGGGCGGGGGACCCAGTACTTC
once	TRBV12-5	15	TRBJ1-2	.	CASGPTRVSNYGYTF	TGTGCTAGTGGTCCCACACGAGTTTCTAACTATGGCTACACCTTC
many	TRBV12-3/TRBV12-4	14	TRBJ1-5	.	CASSFKGGSQPQHF	TGTGCCAGCAGTTTTAAGGGGGGAAGTCAGCCCCAGCATTTT
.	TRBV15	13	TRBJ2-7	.	CATSRGTTYEQYF	TGTGCCACCAGCAGAGGGACTACCTACGAGCAGTACTTC
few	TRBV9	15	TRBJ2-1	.	CASSVADGSYNEQFF	TGTGCCAGCAGCGTAGCGGATGGCTCCTACAATGAGCAGTTCTTC
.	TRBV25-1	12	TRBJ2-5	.	CASNLRGETQYF	TGTGCCAGCAACCTGAGGGGAGAGACCCAGTACTTC
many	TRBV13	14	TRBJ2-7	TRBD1	CASSRDRVPYEQYF	TGTGCCAGCAGCCGGGACAGGGTCCCCTACGAGCAGTACTTC
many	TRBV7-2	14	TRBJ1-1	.	CASSFSYPNTEAFF	TGTGCCAGCAGCTTTAGTTACCCGAACACTGAAGCTTTCTTT
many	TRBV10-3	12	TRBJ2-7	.	CAISGQVYEQYF	TGTGCCATCAGTGGACAGGTCTACGAGCAGTACTTC
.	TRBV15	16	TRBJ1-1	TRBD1	CATSRSGDRGNTEAFF	TGTGCCACCAGCAGGAGTGGGGACAGGGGGAACACTGAAGCTTTCTTT
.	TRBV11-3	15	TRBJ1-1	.	CASSLVAGANTEAFF	TGTGCCAGCAGCTTAGTAGCGGGAGCGAACACTGAAGCTTTCTTT
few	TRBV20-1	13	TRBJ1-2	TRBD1	CSARRQGYYGYTF	TGCAGTGCTAGGCGACAGGGTTACTATGGCTACACCTTC
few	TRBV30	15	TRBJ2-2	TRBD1	CAWRGDRVITGELFF	TGTGCCTGGAGAGGGGACAGGGTGATCACCGGGGAGCTGTTTTTT
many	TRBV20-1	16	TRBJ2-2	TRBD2	CSAREGLAGDTGELFF	TGCAGTGCTAGAGAGGGACTAGCGGGAGACACCGGGGAGCTGTTTTTT
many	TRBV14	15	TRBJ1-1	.	CASSRLDMLYTEAFF	TGTGCCAGCAGCAGACTGGACATGCTTTACACTGAAGCTTTCTTT
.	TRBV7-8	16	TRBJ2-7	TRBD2	CASSLARVAGAYEQYF	TGTGCCAGCAGCTTAGCGCGGGTAGCGGGGGCCTACGAGCAGTACTTC
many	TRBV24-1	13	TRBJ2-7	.	CATSASGPYEQYF	TGTGCCACCAGTGCCTCGGGACCCTACGAGCAGTACTTC
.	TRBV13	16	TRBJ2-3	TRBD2	CASKRTSGRAQDTQYF	TGTGCCAGCAAAAGGACTAGCGGGAGGGCCCAAGATACGCAGTATTTT
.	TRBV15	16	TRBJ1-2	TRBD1	CATSRDLPYRGYGYTF	TGTGCCACCAGCAGAGACCTTCCCTACAGGGGCTATGGCTACACCTTC
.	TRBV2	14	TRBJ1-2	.	CASSEGGGSYGYTF	TGTGCCAGCAGTGAAGGGGGAGGAAGCTATGGCTACACCTTC
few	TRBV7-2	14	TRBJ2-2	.	CASSLERGTGELFF	TGTGCCAGCAGCTTAGAACGAGGGACCGGGGAGCTGTTTTTT
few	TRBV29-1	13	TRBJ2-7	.	CSGGGGEYYEQYF	TGCAGCGGGGGTGGAGGGGAATACTACGAGCAGTACTTC
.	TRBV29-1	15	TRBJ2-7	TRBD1	CSVETGAETYNEQYF	TGCAGCGTTGAAACAGGGGCCGAGACCTACAATGAGCAGTACTTC
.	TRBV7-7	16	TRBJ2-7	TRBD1	CASSFTGGGRLYEQYF	TGTGCTAGCAGCTTCACAGGGGGAGGCAGACTCTACGAGCAGTACTTC
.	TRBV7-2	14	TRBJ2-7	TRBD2	CASSPWTSGAKQYF	TGTGCCAGCAGCCCGTGGACTAGCGGGGCGAAGCAGTACTTC
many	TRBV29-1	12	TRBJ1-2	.	CSVEGSDYGYTF	TGCAGCGTTGAGGGGTCAGACTATGGCTACACCTTC
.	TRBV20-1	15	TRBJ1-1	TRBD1	CSAKGQGDGNTEAFF	TGCAGTGCTAAAGGACAGGGGGACGGAAACACTGAAGCTTTCTTT
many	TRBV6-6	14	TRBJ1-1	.	CASSSTNMNTEAFF	TGTGCCAGCAGCTCCACCAACATGAACACTGAAGCTTTCTTT
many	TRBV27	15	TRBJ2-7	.	CASGVGSVFAYEQYF	TGTGCCAGCGGGGTGGGGAGCGTATTCGCCTACGAGCAGTACTTC
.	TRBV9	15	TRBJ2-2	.	CASSEGAVGTGELFF	TGTGCCAGCAGCGAGGGCGCTGTGGGCACCGGGGAGCTGTTTTTT
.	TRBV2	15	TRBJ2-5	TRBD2	CASFEGLAGGETQYF	TGTGCCAGCTTCGAGGGACTAGCGGGAGGGGAGACCCAGTACTTC